These 21 T cell receptor beta chains were sequenced from one sample in a study of control samples from healthy donors and cancer patients. The data were produced by immunoSEQ multiplex PCR, yet TCRdb's version contains in-frame clones alone and is incomplete. The data contain 210,000 or so clones, about 90% of them singletons. The sequenced material came from blood. The origin of the receptors is a man in his thirties or forties in good health.

This clone came up once. The rearrangement links TRBV19 to TRBJ2-6, with TRBD1 matching 8 bases. J was trimmed by 2 bases and V by 3 bases; bases with no gene match: 6. Germline lookup yields CDR1 LNHDA and CDR2 SQIVND (reference sequence). This CDR3 contains 17 residues. As DNA, the CDR3 is TGTGCCAGTAGTATCGGGACAGGAGGACCTGGGGCCAACGTCCTGACTTTC. Translating it yields CASSIGTGGPGANVLTF.

The J gene is TRBJ2-3, the V gene TRBV3-1 (or the pseudogene TRBV3-2), with D possibly matching TRBD2 (6 bases). The germline V gene has CDR1 LGHDT and CDR2 YNNKEL (reference sequence). The CDR3 totals 15 residues. Trimming stripped 8 bases from V and 5 bases from J, with 20 bases between. The CDR3 DNA reads as TGTGCCAGCCACCTACGGATTGGGGGGAGAGATACGCAGTATTTT. Encoded protein: CASHLRIGGRDTQYF.

The chain is built from TRBV3-1 (or the pseudogene TRBV3-2) and TRBJ1-3, with D uncertain. Germline lookup yields CDR1 LGHDT and CDR2 YNNKEL (reference sequence). The CDR3 consists of 12 residues. Trimming removed 1 base at V and 10 bases at J, with 8 bases between. In DNA, the CDR3 is TGTGCCAGCAGCCAAGTGGTCGGGACCATATATTTT. Protein product: CASSQVVGTIYF.

The J gene is TRBJ2-2, the V gene TRBV5-5, with 10 bases aligning to TRBD1. With 4 bases clipped from V and 4 bases from J, the junction kept 7 bases outside the gene matches. The CDR3 has 16 residues. Germline V lookup: CDR1 SGHKS, CDR2 YYEKEE (reference sequence). CDR3 sequence reads: CASSKDRGPSTGELFF. As DNA, the CDR3 is TGTGCCAGCAGCAAAGACAGGGGGCCGAGCACCGGGGAGCTGTTTTTT.

The gene calls are TRBV11-3 and TRBJ1-1; no clear D gene. CDR3 size: 13 residues. CDR1 is SGHNT, CDR2 YENEEA, per germline. V shed 3 bases and J shed 0 bases, with 5 bases lying between them. The CDR3 nucleotides are TGTGCCAGCAGCTTTACAGTGAACACTGAAGCTTTCTTT. Encoded protein: CASSFTVNTEAFF.

The chain recombines TRBV5-5 with TRBJ1-2; maybe TRBD1 (5 bases). The CDR3 covers 15 residues. Trimming shortened V by 3 bases and J by 5 bases, and 17 bases separated the two germline ends. Germline V gives CDR1 SGHKS, CDR2 YYEKEE (reference sequence). The CDR3 region has the DNA TGTGCCAGCAGCTCGGACGCGTCCAGGGCGTATGGCTACACCTTC. This gives the protein CASSSDASRAYGYTF.

This sequence joins TRBV3-1 (or the pseudogene TRBV3-2) and TRBJ1-2; 7 bases agree with TRBD1. Trimming at V came to 6 bases and at J to 10 bases, leaving 14 bases not matched to a gene. The length of the CDR3 is 14 residues. Germline CDR1 reads LGHDT; CDR2 reads YNNKEL (reference sequence). As DNA, the CDR3 is TGTGCCAGCAGAAGACCGGGACAGCTTCCCTCCTACACCTTC. Translated, it gives CASRRPGQLPSYTF.

The J gene is TRBJ2-7, the V gene TRBV7-3; 8 bases line up with TRBD1. The CDR3 runs to 14 residues. CDR1 is SGHTA, CDR2 FQGTGA, per germline. The junction had 9 bases not matched to a gene; V was cut back by 5 bases and J by 6 bases. The chain's CDR3 is CASSADRGRREQYF. CDR3 sequence (DNA): TGTGCCAGCAGCGCCGACAGGGGACGGCGCGAGCAGTACTTC.

The chain is built from TRBV9 and TRBJ2-7; D is perhaps TRBD1 (5 bases). Germline-derived CDR1 and CDR2 are SGDLS and YYNGEE. The ends were cut back, 0 bases at V and 4 bases at J, with 14 bases in the middle. This CDR3 comprises 15 residues. The DNA for the CDR3 is TGTGCCAGCAGCGTAGGCTGGGGCGCGGTGTACGAGCAGTACTTC. As protein: CASSVGWGAVYEQYF.

The gene calls are TRBV19 and TRBJ1-5; the D is unclear. CDR3 size: 14 residues. V dropped 1 base and J dropped 4 bases, with 8 bases sitting between them. Per germline, CDR1 LNHDA and CDR2 SQIVND (reference sequence). The CDR3: CASSIGAQNQPQHF. In DNA form, the CDR3 reads TGTGCCAGTAGTATAGGGGCCCAAAATCAGCCCCAGCATTTT.

The chain couples TRBV5-1 to TRBJ2-1, with 11 positions matching TRBD2. CDR1 and CDR2 from the germline V gene are SGHRS and YFSETQ. The CDR3 sequence is 18 residues long. The trim removed 2 bases at V and 0 bases at J, leaving 7 bases unmatched. CDR3 nucleotides: TGCGCCAGCAGCTTTACTAGCGGGGGCCTCTCCTCCTACAATGAGCAGTTCTTC. It specifies CASSFTSGGLSSYNEQFF.

The chain joins TRBV6-5 to TRBJ2-7, with TRBD1 identical over 7 bases. The CDR3 is 15 amino acids. V shed 6 bases, J shed 3 bases, and the junction held 11 bases outside the gene matches. Germline-derived CDR1 and CDR2 are MNHEY and SVGAGI. The CDR3 here is CASREDRRLNYEQYF. In DNA, the CDR3 is TGTGCCAGCAGGGAGGACAGGCGTTTAAACTACGAGCAGTACTTC.

This chain connects TRBV2 to TRBJ2-3; no clear D gene. Germline lookup yields CDR1 SNHLY and CDR2 FYNNEI. Trimming stripped 4 bases from V and 2 bases from J, with 10 bases between. The CDR3 covers 14 residues. CDR3 coding DNA: TGTGCCAGCAGTGTGTTACGGCACACAGATACGCAGTATTTT. It encodes CASSVLRHTDTQYF.

Regarding this clone: The junction departs from the called germline gene at one end, perhaps through a read error. The rearrangement joins TRBV29-1 to TRBJ2-7; D may be TRBD1 (6 bases). The CDR3 runs to 13 residues. The germline V gene has CDR1 SQVTM and CDR2 ANQGSEA. CDR3 protein: CSVGRDNSYGQYF. The DNA of the CDR3 is TGCAGCGTTGGTCGGGACAACTCCTACGGGCAGTACTTC.

The J gene is TRBJ1-2, the V gene TRBV5-1, with 8 bases aligning to TRBD1. J lost 6 bases, V lost 0 bases, and 1 base had no gene match. CDR3 length equals 13 residues. Germline CDR1 SGHRS, CDR2 YFSETQ. The CDR3: CASSLGTGNGYTF. The CDR3 nucleotides read TGCGCCAGCAGCTTGGGGACAGGGAATGGCTACACCTTC.

V and J are TRBV18 and TRBJ2-7, with a possible D match to TRBD2 (5 bases). V lost 0 bases, J lost 0 bases, and 6 bases lay in between. The CDR3 runs 14 residues. The germline gives CDR1 KGHSH, CDR2 LQKENI. CDR3 in amino acids: CASSPPSGSYEQYF. Here the CDR3 DNA reads TGTGCCAGCTCACCACCCAGCGGCTCCTACGAGCAGTACTTC.

The chain employs TRBV10-3 and TRBJ1-2; 8 bases fit TRBD1. Per germline, CDR1 ENHRY and CDR2 SYGVKD. The length of the CDR3 is 17 residues. Trimming at V came to 0 bases and at J to 3 bases, leaving 9 bases not matched to a gene. CDR3: CAISESIGQGADYGYTF. CDR3 nucleotide sequence: TGTGCCATCAGTGAGTCGATTGGGCAGGGGGCAGACTATGGCTACACCTTC.

The rearrangement joins TRBV4-1 to TRBJ1-1; 9 bases fit TRBD1. The CDR3 has 15 residues. Per the germline V gene, CDR1 is MGHRA and CDR2 is YSYEKL. With V trimmed by 3 bases and J by 6 bases, 8 bases remained unmatched. In nucleotides, the CDR3 is TGCGCCAGCAGCCAGAAGGACAGGGGTCTTGCTGAAGCTTTCTTT. Translating it yields CASSQKDRGLAEAFF.

The chain has TRBV6-5 and TRBJ2-5; D might be TRBD1 or TRBD2, each matching 6 bases. This CDR3 has 14 amino acids. Per the germline V gene, CDR1 is MNHEY and CDR2 is SVGAGI. V was clipped by 4 bases and J by 9 bases, with 18 bases between them. CDR3 residues: CASSFASGAAAQYF. The CDR3 DNA is TGTGCCAGCAGTTTCGCCTCGGGGGCGGCGGCCCAGTACTTC.

As DNA, the CDR3 is TGTGCTAGTGGTTTTAGCTCAAATCGTTTCGGGGAGCTGTTTTTT. Translation: CASGFSSNRFGELFF. The chain has TRBV12-5 and TRBJ2-2; D call uncertain. Germline CDR1 is LGHNT and CDR2 is FRNRAP. V dropped 3 bases and J dropped 7 bases, with 15 bases sitting between them. The CDR3 loop spans 15 amino acids.

The V gene is TRBV18, the J gene TRBJ2-5, with TRBD2 as a possible D gene (5 bases). The CDR3 is 12 residues long. The germline gives CDR1 KGHSH, CDR2 LQKENI. Deletions cut 6 bases from V and 3 bases from J, with 8 bases between. CDR3 sequence: CASSRGEETQYF. The CDR3 nucleotides are TGTGCCAGCTCCCGGGGAGAAGAGACCCAGTACTTC.